These T cell receptor beta chains were read from a single sample in a study of cytomegalovirus exposure and HLA in healthy donors. Some clones are missing from TCRdb's copy, which holds only in-frame ones; the method was immunoSEQ multiplex PCR. This table has roughly 100,000 clones, about three quarters appearing once. Sequencing input: PBMCs. Receptors originate from a male donor in good health and CMV-seronegative. CDR3s leave out the opening cysteine and the closing phenylalanine or tryptophan. Fields, in order: CDR3 protein, J gene, V gene.

cdr3_aa: ASSQAMGREGQETQY; j_call: TRBJ2-5; v_call: TRBV14
cdr3_aa: ASERDDPTSGANVLT; j_call: TRBJ2-6; v_call: TRBV11-3
cdr3_aa: AASSRGTPRELF; j_call: TRBJ1-4; v_call: TRBV30
cdr3_aa: ASSFPTGTSSYT; j_call: TRBJ1-2; v_call: TRBV7-9
cdr3_aa: ASSRLAGSYEQY; j_call: TRBJ2-7; v_call: TRBV19
cdr3_aa: ASTRGGPTNEKLF; j_call: TRBJ1-4; v_call: TRBV28
cdr3_aa: ASSVDRELETQY; j_call: TRBJ2-5; v_call: TRBV7-9
cdr3_aa: AWSPGTGDYEQY; j_call: TRBJ2-7; v_call: TRBV30
cdr3_aa: ASSFPGLNEQY; j_call: TRBJ2-7; v_call: TRBV11-2
cdr3_aa: ASSIYHSGRVVTDTQY; j_call: TRBJ2-3; v_call: TRBV5-1
cdr3_aa: ASSLQGANEKLF; j_call: TRBJ1-4; v_call: TRBV5-1
cdr3_aa: ASSGDYHNEQF; j_call: TRBJ2-1; v_call: TRBV6-4
cdr3_aa: ASSLAATSSYEQY; j_call: TRBJ2-7; v_call: TRBV11-1
cdr3_aa: ASSPPRGGSTDTQY; j_call: TRBJ2-3; v_call: TRBV14
cdr3_aa: ASSKRGDDTGELF; j_call: TRBJ2-2; v_call: TRBV6-1
cdr3_aa: ASSYQWTSAPYEQY; j_call: TRBJ2-7; v_call: TRBV6-5
cdr3_aa: ASSLPGVPYGYT; j_call: TRBJ1-2; v_call: TRBV7-8
cdr3_aa: ASSPFSSSGNTIY; j_call: TRBJ1-3; v_call: TRBV4-3
cdr3_aa: ASSLDGLAGSDGTGELF; j_call: TRBJ2-2; v_call: TRBV5-5
cdr3_aa: ASSQDLLAGAVETQY; j_call: TRBJ2-5; v_call: TRBV4-2
cdr3_aa: SVQGNTNTEAF; j_call: TRBJ1-1; v_call: TRBV29-1
cdr3_aa: ASSPAGQNPYYGYT; j_call: TRBJ1-2; v_call: TRBV9
cdr3_aa: ASSYRAGTREQPQH; j_call: TRBJ1-5; v_call: TRBV6-6
cdr3_aa: ASSLVSSDYEQY; j_call: TRBJ2-7; v_call: TRBV7-9
cdr3_aa: ASSRLSYNEQF; j_call: TRBJ2-1; v_call: TRBV2
cdr3_aa: AWSVVDRDTGELF; j_call: TRBJ2-2; v_call: TRBV30
cdr3_aa: AGNRGPRQAGVPIYEQY; j_call: TRBJ2-7; v_call: TRBV27
cdr3_aa: ASSTTGLSYEQY; j_call: TRBJ2-7; v_call: TRBV28
cdr3_aa: ASSPQGGLEAF; j_call: TRBJ1-1; v_call: TRBV6-5
cdr3_aa: ASTLRGTGSPGANVLT; j_call: TRBJ2-6; v_call: TRBV28
cdr3_aa: ASRITGGGQPQH; j_call: TRBJ1-5; v_call: TRBV28
cdr3_aa: ASILGGAHSGANVLT; j_call: TRBJ2-6; v_call: TRBV28
cdr3_aa: ASSSKRGLQPSEQY; j_call: TRBJ2-7; v_call: TRBV9
cdr3_aa: SGPRTQTAGSNQPQH; j_call: TRBJ1-5; v_call: TRBV29-1
cdr3_aa: ASSTGGGKNTEAF; j_call: TRBJ1-1; v_call: TRBV2
cdr3_aa: SSSPEY; j_call: TRBJ2-7; v_call: TRBV7-9
cdr3_aa: ASGLGQATNQPQH; j_call: TRBJ1-5; v_call: TRBV12-5
cdr3_aa: AISEVAGPAEQY; j_call: TRBJ2-7; v_call: TRBV10-3
cdr3_aa: AWSSGTAQPQH; j_call: TRBJ1-5; v_call: TRBV30
cdr3_aa: ASSLEGRGTHGYT; j_call: TRBJ1-2; v_call: TRBV5-5
cdr3_aa: ASSVAQGNIQY; j_call: TRBJ2-4; v_call: TRBV9
cdr3_aa: ASSILPGTSSHEQY; j_call: TRBJ2-7; v_call: TRBV19
cdr3_aa: ASIGSHFTDTQY; j_call: TRBJ2-3; v_call: TRBV28
cdr3_aa: ASTRATTSGELF; j_call: TRBJ2-2; v_call: TRBV2
cdr3_aa: AWSRFSGSSYNEQF; j_call: TRBJ2-1; v_call: TRBV30
cdr3_aa: ASSPWTGLDSEQF; j_call: TRBJ2-1; v_call: TRBV14
cdr3_aa: ASSNRGFAYNEQF; j_call: TRBJ2-1; v_call: TRBV6-5
cdr3_aa: SVDGGYSGANVLT; j_call: TRBJ2-6; v_call: TRBV29-1
cdr3_aa: ASSLGGDRDEQY; j_call: TRBJ2-7; v_call: TRBV7-6
cdr3_aa: SVGGRVSSYNEQF; j_call: TRBJ2-1; v_call: TRBV29-1
cdr3_aa: ASSSGTSGSDEQF; j_call: TRBJ2-1; v_call: TRBV11-3
cdr3_aa: ASSSRGDYGYT; j_call: TRBJ1-2; v_call: TRBV5-4
cdr3_aa: ASSTGYLGAETYEQY; j_call: TRBJ2-7; v_call: TRBV11-2
cdr3_aa: ASTSTRLAGYEQY; j_call: TRBJ2-7; v_call: TRBV7-9
cdr3_aa: ASSAHGGAGQPQH; j_call: TRBJ1-5; v_call: TRBV6-1
cdr3_aa: ASSQDPTGQGTNYGYT; j_call: TRBJ1-2; v_call: TRBV14